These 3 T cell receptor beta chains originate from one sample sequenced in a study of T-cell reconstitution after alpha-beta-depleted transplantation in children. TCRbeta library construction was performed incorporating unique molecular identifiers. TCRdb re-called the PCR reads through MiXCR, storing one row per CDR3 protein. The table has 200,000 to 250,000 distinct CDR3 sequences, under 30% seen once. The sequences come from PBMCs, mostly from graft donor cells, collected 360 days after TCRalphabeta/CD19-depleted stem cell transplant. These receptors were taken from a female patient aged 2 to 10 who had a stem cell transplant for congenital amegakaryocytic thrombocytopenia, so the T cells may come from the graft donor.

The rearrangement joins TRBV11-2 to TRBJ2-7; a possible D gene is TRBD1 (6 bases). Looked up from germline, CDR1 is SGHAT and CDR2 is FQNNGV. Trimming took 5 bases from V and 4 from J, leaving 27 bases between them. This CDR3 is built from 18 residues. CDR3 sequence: CASSPTPSTGFSPYEQYF. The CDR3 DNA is TGTGCCAGCAGCCCCACACCCAGTACAGGGTTTTCCCCGTACGAGCAGTACTTC.

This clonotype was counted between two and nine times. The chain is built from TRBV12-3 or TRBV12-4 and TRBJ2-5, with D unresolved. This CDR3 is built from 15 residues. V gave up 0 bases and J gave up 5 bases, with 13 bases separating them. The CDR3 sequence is CASSLANMRSETQYF. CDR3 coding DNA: TGTGCCAGCAGTTTAGCTAACATGCGCTCGGAGACCCAGTACTTC.

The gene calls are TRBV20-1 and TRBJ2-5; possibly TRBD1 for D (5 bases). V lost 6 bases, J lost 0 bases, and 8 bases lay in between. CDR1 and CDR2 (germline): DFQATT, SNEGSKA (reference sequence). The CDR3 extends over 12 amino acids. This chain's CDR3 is CSAQTDQETQYF. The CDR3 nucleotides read TGCAGTGCCCAGACAGACCAAGAGACCCAGTACTTC.